The next 26 T cell receptor beta chains were all read from a single sample in a study of T cell repertoires in cytomegalovirus infection. One entry per CDR3 protein, called by TCRdb with MiXCR from the reads. The data show under 850,000 distinct CDR3 sequences, roughly a third seen once. Sequences were obtained from PBMCs. Receptor source: a human donor in good health (CMV status not recorded). Some clones in this sample may be carry-over from other donors' samples.

This clonotype was detected only a few times. This chain links TRBV28 with TRBJ2-1; TRBD2 matches 9 bases. The J segment lost 4 bases and the V segment lost 6 bases, leaving 10 bases of the junction unmatched. This CDR3 contains 16 residues. Germline V lookup: CDR1 MDHEN, CDR2 SYDVKM. In DNA form, the CDR3 reads TGTGCCAGCAGCTCGTATAGCGGGAGTCGGTACAATGAGCAGTTCTTC. Translation: CASSSYSGSRYNEQFF. Combining the CDR3 with reference TRBV28 and TRBJ2-1 gives the whole variable domain DVKVTQSSRYLVKRTGEKVFLECVQDMDHENMFWYRQDPGLGLRLIYFSYDVKMKEKGDIPEGYSVSREKKERFSLILESASTNQTSMYLCASSSYSGSRYNEQFFGPGTRLTVL.

The J gene is TRBJ1-2, the V gene TRBV27; the D gene is possibly TRBD1 (5 bases). The V gene lost 2 bases and the J gene lost 7 bases, with 11 bases spanning the gap. The CDR3 consists of 13 residues. CDR1 is MNHEY and CDR2 is SMNVEV in the germline V gene (reference sequence). CDR3 sequence: CASSLGGAAGYTF. The DNA of the CDR3 is TGTGCCAGCAGTTTAGGTGGGGCAGCTGGCTACACCTTC.

This clonotype occurred many times. The J gene is TRBJ1-1, the V gene TRBV7-2, with D tentatively TRBD1 (5 bases). Germline V CDR1 and CDR2: SGHTA, FQGNSA. The ends were cut back, 5 bases at V and 1 base at J, with 14 bases in the middle. This CDR3 is 15 amino acids long. CDR3 sequence (DNA): TGTGCCAGCAGCCTCCAGACAGCGCGGAACACTGAAGCTTTCTTT. Amino acids: CASSLQTARNTEAFF. Variable domain in full (rest from reference TRBV7-2 and TRBJ1-1): GAGVSQSPSNKVTEKGKDVELRCDPISGHTALYWYRQSLGQGLEFLIYFQGNSAPDKSGLPSDRFSAERTGGSVSTLTIQRTQQEDSAVYLCASSLQTARNTEAFFGQGTRLTVV.

CDR3 bases: TGTGCCAGCAGTTCCGGGACAGGAATGAACACTGAAGCTTTCTTT. Translation gives CASSSGTGMNTEAFF. The chain is built from TRBV3-1 and TRBJ1-1; 8 bases are a match to TRBD1. Trimming at V came to 6 bases and at J to 0 bases, leaving 6 bases not matched to a gene. Germline CDR1 and CDR2: LGHDT and YNNKEL (reference sequence). The CDR3 spans 15 residues.

This clonotype has at least ten counts. The chain employs TRBV7-2 and TRBJ2-3; D could derive from TRBD1 or TRBD2 (7 bases each). The CDR3 extends over 16 amino acids. Germline V CDR1 and CDR2: SGHTA, FQGNSA. Trimming cost V 1 base and J 4 bases, with 15 bases left between them. DNA of the CDR3: TGTGCCAGCAGCTTAGGGCTGGGAGGGGGCGCAGATACGCAGTATTTT. It encodes CASSLGLGGGADTQYF.

This clonotype was counted ten times or more. The genes are TRBV7-2 and TRBJ2-3, with D maybe TRBD2 (6 bases). From germline, CDR1 is SGHTA and CDR2 FQGNSA. Trimming left V 4 bases short and J 2 bases short, with 13 bases between. This CDR3 spans 15 amino acids. In nucleotides, the CDR3 is TGTGCCAGCAGCTCCAAGGGCGGGGTCACAGATACGCAGTATTTT. Its translation: CASSSKGGVTDTQYF.

This clonotype was observed a few times. The chain has TRBV7-8 and TRBJ2-7; 9 positions match TRBD2. The CDR3 covers 16 residues. Trimming took 5 bases from V and 2 from J; bases not matched to a gene: 10. Germline CDR1 is SGHVS and CDR2 is FQNEAQ. The CDR3 here is CASSPQTSGTTYEQYF. The CDR3 region has the DNA TGTGCCAGCAGCCCACAGACTAGCGGTACAACCTACGAGCAGTACTTC.

V and J are TRBV7-9 and TRBJ2-5, with a weak D call TRBD2 (5 bases). Germline V gene lookup returns CDR1 SEHNR and CDR2 FQNEAQ (reference sequence). CDR3 length equals 17 residues. Trimming removed 4 bases at V and 2 bases at J, with 20 bases between. CDR3 bases: TGTGCCAGCAGCTACCGGACCTCCCGAGACTATCAAGAGACCCAGTACTTC. Translating it yields CASSYRTSRDYQETQYF.

Only a few counts were recorded for this clonotype. The rearrangement joins TRBV20-1 to TRBJ2-2, with 7 bases lining up with TRBD1. Trimming cost V 7 bases and J 1 base; bases outside gene matches: 6. Germline CDR1 DFQATT, CDR2 SNEGSKA (reference sequence). The CDR3 sequence is 14 residues long. CDR3 nucleotide sequence: TGCAGTGGTTCGGACAGGCGGAACACCGGGGAGCTGTTTTTT. Translated: CSGSDRRNTGELFF.

Concerning this clonotype itself: This may be a read error: a much more frequent sequence differs by one nucleotide. The gene calls are TRBV7-6 and TRBJ2-1; 7 bases map to TRBD1. Unmatched junction bases numbered 13, after V lost 5 bases and J lost 3 bases. Germline V gene sequence: CDR1 SGHVS, CDR2 FNYEAQ. This CDR3 spans 17 amino acids. Here the CDR3 reads CASSPARQGTDYNEQFF. The CDR3 DNA reads as TGTGCCAGCAGCCCCGCCCGACAGGGAACCGACTACAATGAGCAGTTCTTC.

This clonotype came up once. The J gene is TRBJ1-1, the V gene TRBV5-1; a possible D gene is TRBD1 (5 bases). The CDR3 spans 13 residues. CDR1 and CDR2 (germline): SGHRS, YFSETQ. Trimming removed 4 bases at V and 3 bases at J, with 10 bases between. The CDR3 sequence: CASSRDGDTEAFF. The CDR3 nucleotides read TGCGCCAGCAGCCGGGACGGAGACACTGAAGCTTTCTTT.

On this clonotype: An end of the junction does not agree with germline; a read error may underlie this. The chain couples TRBV7-2 to TRBJ2-1, with D unclear. The germline gives CDR1 SGHTA, CDR2 FQGNSA. The CDR3 is 13 amino acids. DNA for the CDR3: TGTGCCAGAAGCTACGTGACCCTCAATGATCAGTTCTTC. Translating it yields CARSYVTLNDQFF.

The gene calls are TRBV6-2 or TRBV6-3 and TRBJ1-1, with D perhaps TRBD1 (5 bases). V lost 4 bases and J 7 bases, leaving 13 bases between the germline ends. The CDR3 runs 13 residues. Germline CDR1 reads MNHEY; CDR2 reads SVGEGT. CDR3 residues: CASSSPGHFEAFF. The CDR3, as DNA: TGTGCCAGCAGTTCCCCGGGGCACTTTGAAGCTTTCTTT.

The chain has TRBV7-9 and TRBJ2-1; D perhaps matches TRBD2 (6 bases). CDR3 length: 15 amino acids. Trimming pared 1 base from V and 4 bases from J, leaving 11 bases between. Germline loops: CDR1 SEHNR, CDR2 FQNEAQ (reference sequence). The CDR3 here is CASSLGDGGYNEQFF. CDR3 coding DNA: TGTGCCAGCAGCTTAGGGGACGGGGGTTACAATGAGCAGTTCTTC.

This clonotype turned up a few times. The V call is TRBV4-2, the J call TRBJ1-5; D remains unclear. Trimming cost V 0 bases and J 0 bases, with 6 bases left between them. The germline V gene has CDR1 LGHNA and CDR2 YNFKEQ. This CDR3 spans 15 amino acids. CDR3 nucleotide sequence: TGTGCCAGCAGCCAAGAAGCCGTTAGCAATCAGCCCCAGCATTTT. This encodes CASSQEAVSNQPQHF.

This chain uses TRBV15 with TRBJ2-6; the D gene is possibly TRBD1 (6 bases). The CDR3 is 21 residues long. The V end was cut by 1 base, the J end by 0 bases, with 22 bases between. Germline V gene sequence: CDR1 LNHNV, CDR2 YYDKDF (reference sequence). The CDR3 DNA reads as TGTGCCACCAGCAGAGGGACGGGACACCGAATTTTATACTCTGGGGCCAACGTCCTGACTTTC. It translates to CATSRGTGHRILYSGANVLTF. The complete variable domain, with remaining parts taken from reference TRBV15 and TRBJ2-6, reads DAMVIQNPRYQVTQFGKPVTLSCSQTLNHNVMYWYQQKSSQAPKLLFHYYDKDFNNEADTPDNFQSRRPNTSFCFLDIRSPGLGDTAMYLCATSRGTGHRILYSGANVLTFGAGSRLTVL.

The CDR3 sequence is CATLTQDRGKNTGELFF. DNA of the CDR3: TGTGCCACCCTTACCCAAGACAGGGGGAAAAACACCGGGGAGCTGTTTTTT. The chain links TRBV15 to TRBJ2-2, with 9 bases fitting TRBD1. Trimming cost V 8 bases and J 2 bases; bases outside gene matches: 12. Looked up from germline, CDR1 is LNHNV and CDR2 is YYDKDF (reference sequence). This CDR3 is 17 amino acids long.

The DNA of the CDR3 is TGCAGCGTTGAGGGGAGGGATGCCAACAATGAGCAGTTCTTC. It translates to CSVEGRDANNEQFF. The chain joins TRBV29-1 to TRBJ2-1; TRBD2 aligns across 7 bases. The CDR3 is made up of 14 amino acids. Trimming cost V 3 bases and J 5 bases; bases outside gene matches: 7. Per germline, CDR1 SQVTM and CDR2 ANQGSEA.

The chain is built from TRBV4-1 and TRBJ1-2, with D perhaps TRBD1 (6 bases). The CDR3 totals 14 residues. The germline V gene has CDR1 MGHRA and CDR2 YSYEKL. Trimming cost V 0 bases and J 6 bases, with 11 bases left between them. The CDR3 sequence: CASSQELGGNGYTF. The CDR3 DNA sequence: TGCGCCAGCAGCCAAGAATTAGGGGGAAATGGCTACACCTTC.

This clonotype was counted between two and nine times. The chain combines TRBV5-1 with TRBJ2-7, with 7 bases matching TRBD2. The V segment lost 6 bases and the J segment 0 bases; nucleotides outside the gene matches: 6. The CDR3 has 14 amino acids. Germline CDR1 is SGHRS and CDR2 is YFSETQ. CDR3 coding DNA: TGCGCCAGCACTTGGGGCGGGAGCTCCTACGAGCAGTACTTC. Protein product: CASTWGGSSYEQYF.

Regarding this clonotype: A much more abundant neighbour one base away suggests this may be a read error. The chain uses TRBV7-8 and TRBJ2-3; TRBD2 matches 7 bases. Per the germline V gene, CDR1 is SGHVS and CDR2 is FQNEAQ. Unmatched junction bases numbered 9, after V lost 5 bases and J lost 13 bases. The CDR3 consists of 12 residues. In DNA form, the CDR3 reads TGTGCCAGCAGCCCCTTTCCCGGGGGGAAGTATTTT. This gives the protein CASSPFPGGKYF. The variable domain in full, with the rest retrieved from reference TRBV7-8 and TRBJ2-3, is GAGVSQSPRYKVAKRGQDVALRCDPISGHVSLFWYQQALGQGPEFLTYFQNEAQLDKSGLPSDRFFAERPEGSVSTLKIQRTQQEDSAVYLCASSPFPGGKYFGPGTRLTVL.

This clonotype was seen a few times. This rearrangement joins TRBV10-2 to TRBJ1-1; the D is unclear. The CDR3 covers 13 residues. V was shortened by 2 bases and J by 1 base, with 5 bases between the two germline ends. The germline CDR1 and CDR2 sequences are WSHSY and SAAADI. Written as DNA, the CDR3 is TGCGCCAGCAGTGAGAATCAGAACACTGAAGCTTTCTTT. It specifies CASSENQNTEAFF.

The chain couples TRBV29-1 to TRBJ2-1; 7 positions agree with TRBD1. V was pared by 7 bases and J by 6 bases, with 6 bases of the junction left unmatched. This CDR3 has 12 amino acids. Germline V lookup: CDR1 SQVTM, CDR2 ANQGSEA. For the CDR3, the DNA is TGCAGCGCTAGACAGGGTACCAATGAGCAGTTCTTC. Its translation: CSARQGTNEQFF.

There are a few counts of this clonotype. The chain is built from TRBV6-2 or TRBV6-3 and TRBJ1-5, with D hard to call. This CDR3 contains 15 residues. The germline V gene has CDR1 MNHEY and CDR2 SVGEGT. The germline V and J ends were trimmed by 7 bases and 1 base, with 14 bases remaining between them. DNA for the CDR3: TGTGCCAGCAACAAAATGGGGAAGAGCAATCAGCCCCAGCATTTT. Translating gives CASNKMGKSNQPQHF.

The V and J genes are TRBV24-1 and TRBJ2-7; D not certain. The germline V gene encodes CDR1 KGHDR and CDR2 SFDVKD. CDR3 size: 15 residues. V was clipped by 2 bases and J by 5 bases, with 15 bases between them. The CDR3 coding sequence is TGTGCCACCAGTGATTCCCAGAAGACATCAAACGAGCAGTACTTC. Translating gives CATSDSQKTSNEQYF.

This clonotype came up a few times. The V gene is TRBV4-1, the J gene TRBJ1-2, with 8 bases lining up with TRBD1. The trim removed 3 bases at V and 8 bases at J, leaving 5 bases unmatched. CDR1 is MGHRA, CDR2 YSYEKL, per germline. The length of the CDR3 is 13 residues. The CDR3 region is CASSQTGVGGYTF. The CDR3 DNA reads TGCGCCAGCAGCCAGACAGGGGTGGGAGGCTACACCTTC.